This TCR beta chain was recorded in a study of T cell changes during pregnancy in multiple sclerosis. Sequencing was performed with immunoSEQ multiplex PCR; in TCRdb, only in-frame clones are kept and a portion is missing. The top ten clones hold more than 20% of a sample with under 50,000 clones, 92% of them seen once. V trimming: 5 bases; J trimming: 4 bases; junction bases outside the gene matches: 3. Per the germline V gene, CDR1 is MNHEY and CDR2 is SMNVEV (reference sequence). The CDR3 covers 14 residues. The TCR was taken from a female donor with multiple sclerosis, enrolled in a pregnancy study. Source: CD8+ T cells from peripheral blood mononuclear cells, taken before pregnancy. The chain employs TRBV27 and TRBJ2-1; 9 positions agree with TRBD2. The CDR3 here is CASSLTSGYNEQFF. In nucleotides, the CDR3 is TGTGCCAGCAGTCTGACTAGCGGTTACAATGAGCAGTTCTTC.